This TCR beta chain was observed in a study of radiotherapy plus CTLA-4 blockade in lung cancer. Measured with immunoSEQ multiplex PCR; TCRdb has only the in-frame clones, and not every one. The repertoire holds 70,000 to 95,000 clones, approximately 83% seen once, with 13% to 15% in the top ten. Germline-derived CDR1 and CDR2 are SGHRS and YFSETQ. This CDR3 spans 14 amino acids. The V gene end was trimmed by 4 bases and the J gene end by 5 bases; junction bases not matched to a gene: 7. The sequences come from peripheral blood, collected from a patient treated with radiotherapy plus ipilimumab. The rearrangement joins TRBV5-1 to TRBJ2-5; 8 nucleotides align to TRBD1. The clonotype was recovered from a human donor with non-small cell lung cancer that progressed on radiotherapy plus ipilimumab. The CDR3 DNA reads as TGCGCCAGCAGCAGAGACAGGGGCGAGGAGACCCAGTACTTC. Protein sequence: CASSRDRGEETQYF. Variable domain in full (rest from reference TRBV5-1 and TRBJ2-5): KAGVTQTPRYLIKTRGQQVTLSCSPISGHRSVSWYQQTPGQGLQFLFEYFSETQRNKGNFPGRFSGRQFSNSRSEMNVSTLELGDSALYLCASSRDRGEETQYFGPGTRLLVL.